These 14 T cell receptor beta chains originate from one sample sequenced in a study of identifying expanded T cells in peripheral blood. The assay was immunoSEQ multiplex PCR, and TCRdb's table has in-frame clones only and misses some. The repertoire holds 100,000 to 110,000 clones, with 88% as singletons. The sequenced sample was blood. Receptor source: a person aged 18-70 years in good health.

V and J are TRBV14 and TRBJ2-7, with 8 bases lining up with TRBD2. Germline V CDR1 and CDR2: SGHDN, FVKESK. This CDR3 is built from 14 residues. Germline trimming cut 0 bases from V and 8 bases from J; bases unmatched to any gene: 6. The CDR3 region is CASSQDIVSGKQYF. The DNA for the CDR3 is TGTGCCAGCAGCCAAGATATAGTTAGCGGGAAGCAGTACTTC.

CDR3 in amino acids: CASSLAGGPYEQYF. The CDR3, as DNA: TGTGCCAGCAGCCTAGCGGGAGGGCCCTACGAGCAGTACTTC. The chain has TRBV6-1 and TRBJ2-7; the match to TRBD2 covers 12 bases. CDR3 length: 14 residues. V gave up 6 bases and J gave up 2 bases; unmatched junction bases: 2. Germline loops: CDR1 MNHNS, CDR2 SASEGT.

V is TRBV11-2 and J is TRBJ1-2, with D possibly matching TRBD1 (6 bases). This CDR3 spans 17 amino acids. V lost 6 bases to trimming and J lost 1 base, with 21 bases between them. CDR1 SGHAT and CDR2 FQNNGV come from the germline V gene. CDR3 nucleotide sequence: TGTGCCAGCAGGCACCTCGGGACAAGGACCAATAACTATGGCTACACCTTC. Protein: CASRHLGTRTNNYGYTF.

The rearrangement uses TRBV14 and TRBJ1-2; D gene ambiguous. The length of the CDR3 is 12 residues. Trimming removed 8 bases from V and 1 base from J, with 8 bases in between. Per germline, CDR1 SGHDN and CDR2 FVKESK. DNA for the CDR3: TGTGCCAGCGGACGGTTTAACTATGGCTACACCTTC. It encodes CASGRFNYGYTF.

V and J are TRBV19 and TRBJ1-2, with a tentative D call TRBD1 (5 bases). CDR3 length: 11 amino acids. V lost 6 bases to trimming and J lost 7 bases, with 9 bases between them. CDR1 is LNHDA and CDR2 is SQIVND in the germline V gene (reference sequence). The CDR3: CASSQRGGYTF. Here the CDR3 DNA reads TGTGCCAGTAGCCAGAGGGGTGGCTACACCTTC.

The chain combines TRBV5-1 with TRBJ1-1; possibly TRBD1 for D (5 bases). The ends were cut back, 5 bases at V and 3 bases at J, with 11 bases in the middle. The CDR3 extends over 13 amino acids. The V gene's germline CDR1 is SGHRS and CDR2 YFSETQ. The CDR3 bases are TGCGCCAGCAGGGAACCGGGGGACACTGAAGCTTTCTTT. Translating gives CASREPGDTEAFF.

The rearrangement links TRBV18 to TRBJ2-7; tentatively, D is TRBD1 (6 bases). Deletions cut 4 bases from V and 2 bases from J, with 12 bases between. Germline V gives CDR1 KGHSH, CDR2 LQKENI. The CDR3 extends over 14 amino acids. The CDR3 nucleotides read TGTGCCAGCTCACACTCGGGACACACCTACGAGCAGTACTTC. Translation gives CASSHSGHTYEQYF.

The chain uses TRBV4-2 and TRBJ2-3; TRBD1 is a possible D gene (6 bases). V lost 3 bases and J lost 0, with 16 bases in between. The CDR3 runs 17 residues. Germline CDR1 LGHNA, CDR2 YNFKEQ. CDR3 sequence reads: CASSQRKDSLSTDTQYF. CDR3 bases: TGTGCCAGCAGCCAGAGAAAGGACAGCCTAAGCACAGATACGCAGTATTTT.

This clone was detected only once. The V call is TRBV19, the J call TRBJ1-2; D remains ambiguous. In germline, CDR1 is LNHDA, CDR2 SQIVND (reference sequence). The CDR3 has 13 amino acids. The ends were cut back, 5 bases at V and 2 bases at J, with 9 bases in the middle. The CDR3, as DNA: TGTGCCAGTAGTCCGGGAACAAACTATGGCTACACCTTC. Residues: CASSPGTNYGYTF.

This rearrangement joins TRBV11-2 to TRBJ2-7, with a weak D call TRBD1 (5 bases). The V end was cut by 5 bases, the J end by 1 base, with 21 bases between. The germline gives CDR1 SGHAT, CDR2 FQNNGV. CDR3 length: 17 residues. Here the CDR3 reads CASSPQQGQLDSYEQYF. CDR3 in DNA: TGTGCCAGCAGCCCACAACAAGGACAACTTGATTCCTACGAGCAGTACTTC.

The chain couples TRBV10-3 to TRBJ2-1; D might be TRBD1 (6 bases). V was clipped by 5 bases and J by 0 bases, with 11 bases between them. The CDR3 runs to 15 residues. Per the germline V gene, CDR1 is ENHRY and CDR2 is SYGVKD. CDR3 nucleotide sequence: TGTGCCATCAGTCAAGGGACAAGCTCCTACAATGAGCAGTTCTTC. Translated, it gives CAISQGTSSYNEQFF.

The rearrangement joins TRBV6-5 to TRBJ2-7; a possible D gene is TRBD1 (6 bases). Trimming removed 2 bases at V and 0 bases at J, with 8 bases between. The CDR3 totals 14 residues. Germline lookup yields CDR1 MNHEY and CDR2 SVGAGI. In nucleotides, the CDR3 is TGTGCCAGCAGTTACCGGGACAACTCCTACGAGCAGTACTTC. Translating gives CASSYRDNSYEQYF.

The table lists this clone with a count of one. The chain joins TRBV13 to TRBJ1-4; possibly TRBD1 for D (5 bases). This CDR3 is built from 15 residues. The V gene lost 5 bases and the J gene lost 5 bases, with 15 bases spanning the gap. CDR1 PRHDT and CDR2 FYEKMQ come from the germline V gene (reference sequence). CDR3 residues: CASSEVGTGNEKLFF. The DNA of the CDR3 is TGTGCCAGCAGCGAAGTCGGGACGGGAAATGAAAAACTGTTTTTT.

The chain employs TRBV7-2 and TRBJ1-2; D is ambiguous. Germline V gives CDR1 SGHTA, CDR2 FQGNSA. V lost 5 bases and J 3 bases, leaving 13 bases between the germline ends. This CDR3 has 14 residues. The CDR3 region has the DNA TGTGCCAGCAGCGCGGGCCCAACGGACTATGGCTACACCTTC. This translates into CASSAGPTDYGYTF.